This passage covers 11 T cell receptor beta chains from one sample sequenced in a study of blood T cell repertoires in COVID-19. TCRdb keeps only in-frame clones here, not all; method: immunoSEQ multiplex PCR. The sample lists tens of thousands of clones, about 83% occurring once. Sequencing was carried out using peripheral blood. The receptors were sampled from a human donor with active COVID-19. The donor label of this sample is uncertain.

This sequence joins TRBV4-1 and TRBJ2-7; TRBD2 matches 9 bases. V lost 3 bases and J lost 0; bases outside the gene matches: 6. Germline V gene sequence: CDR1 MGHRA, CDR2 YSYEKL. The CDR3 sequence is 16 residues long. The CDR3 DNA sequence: TGCGCCAGCAGCCAGGGTCGCGGGAGGGCCTCCTACGAGCAGTACTTC. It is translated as CASSQGRGRASYEQYF.

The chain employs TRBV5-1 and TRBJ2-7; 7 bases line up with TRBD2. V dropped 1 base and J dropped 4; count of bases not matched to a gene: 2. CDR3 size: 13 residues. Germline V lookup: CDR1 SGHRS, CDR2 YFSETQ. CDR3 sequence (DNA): TGCGCCAGCAGCTTGAGCGGGGCTTACGAGCAGTACTTC. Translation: CASSLSGAYEQYF.

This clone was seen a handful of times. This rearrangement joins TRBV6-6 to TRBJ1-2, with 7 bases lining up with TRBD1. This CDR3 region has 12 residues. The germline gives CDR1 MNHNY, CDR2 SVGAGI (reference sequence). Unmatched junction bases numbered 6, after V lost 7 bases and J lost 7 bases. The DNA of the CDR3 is TGTGCCAGCACCGCGACAGGGAGTGGCTACACCTTC. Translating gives CASTATGSGYTF.

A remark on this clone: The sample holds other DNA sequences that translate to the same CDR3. This chain's CDR3 is CASSLAGENTEAFF. As DNA, the CDR3 is TGCGCCAGCAGCTTGGCAGGGGAGAACACTGAAGCTTTCTTT. The chain joins TRBV5-1 to TRBJ1-1; TRBD1 is a possible D gene (6 bases). CDR3 size: 14 residues. Trimming pared 0 bases from V and 1 base from J, leaving 7 bases between. CDR1 SGHRS and CDR2 YFSETQ come from the germline V gene.

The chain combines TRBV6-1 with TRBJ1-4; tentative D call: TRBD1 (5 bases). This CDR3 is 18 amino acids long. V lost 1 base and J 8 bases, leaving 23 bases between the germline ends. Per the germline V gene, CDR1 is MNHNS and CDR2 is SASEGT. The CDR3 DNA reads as TGTGCCAGCAGTGAAGAGAAAACGAGTTGGTACAGGCGCGAAAAACTGTTTTTT. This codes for CASSEEKTSWYRREKLFF.

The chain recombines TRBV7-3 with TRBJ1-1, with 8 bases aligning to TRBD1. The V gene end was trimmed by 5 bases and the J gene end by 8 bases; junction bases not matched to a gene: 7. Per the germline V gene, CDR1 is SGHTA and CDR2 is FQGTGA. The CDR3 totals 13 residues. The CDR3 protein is CASSTGTGGEAFF. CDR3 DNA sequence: TGTGCCAGCAGCACGGGGACAGGCGGGGAAGCTTTCTTT.

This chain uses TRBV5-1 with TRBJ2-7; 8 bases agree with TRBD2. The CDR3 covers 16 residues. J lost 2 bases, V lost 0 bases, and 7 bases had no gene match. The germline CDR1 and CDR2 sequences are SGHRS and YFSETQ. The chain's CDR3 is CASSLAGGAMAYEQYF. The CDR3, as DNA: TGCGCCAGCAGCTTGGCCGGGGGGGCGATGGCCTACGAGCAGTACTTC.

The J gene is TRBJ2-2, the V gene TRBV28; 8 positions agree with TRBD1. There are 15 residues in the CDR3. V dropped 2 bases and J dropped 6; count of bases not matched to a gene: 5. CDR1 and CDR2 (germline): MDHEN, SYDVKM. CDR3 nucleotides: TGTGCCAGCAGTTTAGGCCCAGGGGGCTCCGGGGAGCTGTTTTTT. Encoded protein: CASSLGPGGSGELFF.

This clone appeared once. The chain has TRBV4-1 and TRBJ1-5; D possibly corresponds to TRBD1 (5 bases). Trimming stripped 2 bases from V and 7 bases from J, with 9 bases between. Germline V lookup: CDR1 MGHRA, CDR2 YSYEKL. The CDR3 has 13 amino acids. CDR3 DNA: TGCGCCAGCAGCCAACAGGGCTCCCAGCCCCAGCATTTT. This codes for CASSQQGSQPQHF.

Here the CDR3 DNA reads TGTGCCAGCTCACCGGGACTAGCGGGAGTCACCGGGGAGCTGTTTTTT. Translated, it gives CASSPGLAGVTGELFF. The chain joins TRBV18 to TRBJ2-2; TRBD2 matches at 14 bases. Germline assignment: CDR1 KGHSH and CDR2 LQKENI. CDR3 length: 16 amino acids. V dropped 3 bases and J dropped 4; count of bases not matched to a gene: 1.

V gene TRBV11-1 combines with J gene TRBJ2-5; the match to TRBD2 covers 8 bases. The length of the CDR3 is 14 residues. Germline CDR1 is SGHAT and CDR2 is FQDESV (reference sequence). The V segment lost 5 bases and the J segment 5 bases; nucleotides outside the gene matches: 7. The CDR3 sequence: CASSRREASETQYF. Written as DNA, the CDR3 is TGTGCCAGCAGCCGGCGGGAGGCGTCGGAGACCCAGTACTTC.